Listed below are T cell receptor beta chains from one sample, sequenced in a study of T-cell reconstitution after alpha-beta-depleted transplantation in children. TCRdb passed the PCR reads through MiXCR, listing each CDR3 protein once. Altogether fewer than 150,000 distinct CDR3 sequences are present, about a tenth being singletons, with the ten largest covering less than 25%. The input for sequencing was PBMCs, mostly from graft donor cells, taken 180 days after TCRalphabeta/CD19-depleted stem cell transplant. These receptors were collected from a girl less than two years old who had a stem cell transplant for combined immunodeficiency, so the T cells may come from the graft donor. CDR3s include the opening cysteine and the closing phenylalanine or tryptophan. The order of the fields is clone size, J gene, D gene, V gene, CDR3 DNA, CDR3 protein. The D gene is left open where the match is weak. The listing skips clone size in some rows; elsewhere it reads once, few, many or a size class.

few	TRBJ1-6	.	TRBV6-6	TGTGCCAGCAGTCGGGGGCATGACTCACCCCTCCACTTT	CASSRGHDSPLHF
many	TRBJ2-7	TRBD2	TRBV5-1	TGCGCCAGCAGATCCGGGACTAGCGGCTACGAGCAGTACTTC	CASRSGTSGYEQYF
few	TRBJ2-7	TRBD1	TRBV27	TGTGCCAGCAGAAGGACAGGTGACCCCTTCTACGAGCAGTACTTC	CASRRTGDPFYEQYF
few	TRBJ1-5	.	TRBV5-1	TGCGCCAGCATCCGGGGGTTTCAGCCCCAGCATTTT	CASIRGFQPQHF
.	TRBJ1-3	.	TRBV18	TGTGCCAGCTCACAACTTGTCGACAGGACTGGTGGAAACACCATATATTTT	CASSQLVDRTGGNTIYF
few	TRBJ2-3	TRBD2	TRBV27	TGTGCCAGCAGTTTCGAGCGGGAGAGGACAGATACGCAGTATTTT	CASSFERERTDTQYF
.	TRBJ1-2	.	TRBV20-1	TGCAGTGCCGAGGCCGAGTACTATGGCTACACCTTC	CSAEAEYYGYTF
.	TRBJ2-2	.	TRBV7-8	TGTGCCAGCAGCTTTCACAGGGCTGCCGGGGAGCTGTTTTTT	CASSFHRAAGELFF
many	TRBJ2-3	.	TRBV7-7	TGTGCTAGCAGCCCAGGAGGCAGGGGATCATTGACAGATACGCAGTATTTT	CASSPGGRGSLTDTQYF
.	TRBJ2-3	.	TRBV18	TGTGCCAGCTCACTCGGGACTCCTAACCCCAACACAGATACGCAGTATTTT	CASSLGTPNPNTDTQYF
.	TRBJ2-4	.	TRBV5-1	TGCGCCAGCAGCTTGGGCCTGTGGTCCAAAAACATTCAGTACTTC	CASSLGLWSKNIQYF
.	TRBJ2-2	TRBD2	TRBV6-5	TGTGCCAGCAGCTATCCGCTCGGACTGGCGGGAGGTAGCGGGGAGCTGTTTTTT	CASSYPLGLAGGSGELFF
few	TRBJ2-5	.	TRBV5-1	TGCGCCAGCAGCTTGGACTTCTCGGAGACCCAGTACTTC	CASSLDFSETQYF
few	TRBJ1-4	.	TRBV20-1	TGCAGTGTCGGGGAAGGGGGTGAAAAACTGTTTTTT	CSVGEGGEKLFF
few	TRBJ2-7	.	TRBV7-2	TGTGCCAGCAGCTTCTACAGGGTGTATGGGTACGAGCAGTACTTC	CASSFYRVYGYEQYF
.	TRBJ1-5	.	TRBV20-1	TGCAGTGCTAGAGTGGCGGGGGGGCAGCCCCAGCATTTT	CSARVAGGQPQHF
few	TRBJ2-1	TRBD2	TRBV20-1	TGCAGTGCTAGAGTAGCGGGGCGGGGGGGCACATACAATGAGCAGTTCTTC	CSARVAGRGGTYNEQFF
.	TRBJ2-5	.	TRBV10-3	TGTGCCATCAGTGAGTCCCGGTACCAAGAGACCCAGTACTTC	CAISESRYQETQYF
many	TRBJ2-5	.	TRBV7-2	TGTGCCAGCAGCTCAGGGGCGGTGGCCCAAGAGACCCAGTACTTC	CASSSGAVAQETQYF
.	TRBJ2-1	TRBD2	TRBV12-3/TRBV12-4	TGTGCCAGCAGTTGGGTGACTAGCGATAGTGAGCAGTTCTTC	CASSWVTSDSEQFF
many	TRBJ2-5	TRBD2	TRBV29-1	TGCAGCGTTGAGAGCGGGACTGAGACCCAGTACTTC	CSVESGTETQYF
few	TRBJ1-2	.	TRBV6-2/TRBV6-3	TGTGCCAGCAAGGCCCCAGGGACGGATGGCTACACCTTC	CASKAPGTDGYTF
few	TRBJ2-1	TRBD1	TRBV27	TGTGCCAGCAGTTTACGACAGGGGTTCCAGCGGGAGCAGTTCTTC	CASSLRQGFQREQFF